This T cell receptor beta chain was documented in a study of blood T cells in healthy people across ages. This CDR3 region has 15 residues. The V and J ends lost 2 bases and 2 bases respectively, with 13 bases between them. CDR1 is MNHEY and CDR2 is SMNVEV in the germline V gene (reference sequence). The study, taken as a whole, reports: Naive T cell percentage strongly correlated with TCR beta diversity.

A second about 7 to 12 cycle PCR used barcoded and J-beta primers. TCRdb re-called the 5' RACE reads through MiXCR, storing one row per CDR3 protein. The table shows roughly 1,300,000 distinct CDR3 sequences, with almost 60% occurring only once. In its sample, this clonotype was seen a few times. Its antigen is undetermined. This TCR was recovered from a man aged 18-30 years in good health. Sequenced material: blood. The chain uses TRBV27 and TRBJ2-7; possibly TRBD2 for D (6 bases). Here the CDR3 reads CASSLGVGGTYEQYF. The CDR3 DNA sequence: TGTGCCAGCAGTTTAGGAGTGGGGGGAACCTACGAGCAGTACTTC.